This T cell receptor beta chain was identified in a study of beta chain features in type 1 diabetes. Notes on the study in general: For Type 1 diabetes patients, all four CD4+ subsets carried TCRB CDR3s that were moderately but significantly shorter. PCR might pick shorter templates more often, in the same way for patients and controls.

J gave up 9 bases and V 5 bases, and 4 bases lay outside the gene matches. This CDR3 is 13 amino acids long. Germline CDR1 and CDR2: SGHTA and FQGTGA. Of note for this clone: Antigen: not known.

Sorting based on CD45RO/CCR7/CD25/CD127/CD95/CD27 separated CD4+ naive, central memory, regulatory and stem cell-like memory cells. Every isolated RNA sample was fully reverse transcribed, so sequencing captured expressed TCRB transcripts. Read counts averaged about 3.57 million for samples of naive, central memory and regulatory T cells. The assay was immunoSEQ multiplex PCR, and TCRdb's table has in-frame clones only and misses some. Of 400,000 to 450,000 clones in the sample, approximately 13% were seen once. The chain carries TRBV7-3 and TRBJ2-1, with TRBD2 matching over 10 bases. This clonotype was sampled from a man aged 30 to 45 in good health. The sequenced material came from naive CD4+ T cells from blood. The CDR3 protein is CASSILAGVEQFF. The CDR3 nucleotides read TGTGCCAGCAGCATTCTAGCGGGAGTTGAGCAGTTCTTC.